What follows are 30 T cell receptor beta chains derived from one specimen sequenced in a study of shared T cell receptors in the human thymus. Generated by immunoSEQ multiplex PCR, the TCRdb table keeps only in-frame clones and is missing some. The table lists 720,000 or so clones, approximately 85% of them singletons. The sample was also reused in another study, on human thymus T cells.

Sequencing input: thymocytes. These receptors came from a girl less than two years old with a congenital heart defect.

The chain couples TRBV5-5 to TRBJ2-7, with D tentatively TRBD2 (6 bases). The CDR3 loop spans 16 amino acids. The ends were cut back, 0 bases at V and 0 bases at J, with 13 bases in the middle. The germline V gene encodes CDR1 SGHKS and CDR2 YYEKEE (reference sequence). Here the CDR3 DNA reads TGTGCCAGCAGCTTGGCCGTGGCGGGGAGCTCCTACGAGCAGTACTTC. Protein sequence: CASSLAVAGSSYEQYF.

The rearrangement uses TRBV27 and TRBJ2-1; 7 bases align to TRBD1. V was pared by 3 bases and J by 7 bases, with 12 bases of the junction left unmatched. Germline CDR1 reads MNHEY; CDR2 reads SMNVEV (reference sequence). There are 16 residues in the CDR3. The CDR3 nucleotides are TGTGCCAGCAGTTTCAAACCGGGACAGATAATTAATGAGCAGTTCTTC. As protein: CASSFKPGQIINEQFF.

The V call is TRBV5-1, the J call TRBJ2-2, with D possibly matching TRBD2 (5 bases). The CDR3 sequence is 14 residues long. CDR1 SGHRS and CDR2 YFSETQ come from the germline V gene. Trimming removed 3 bases at V and 5 bases at J, with 11 bases between. The CDR3 DNA follows: TGCGCCAGCAGCTCGGACTGGGGAACCGGGGAGCTGTTTTTT. It yields the protein CASSSDWGTGELFF.

The rearrangement links TRBV7-2 to TRBJ2-7; 7 bases align to TRBD1. Germline CDR1 is SGHTA and CDR2 is FQGNSA. J gave up 6 bases and V 3 bases, and 20 bases lay outside the gene matches. The CDR3 runs to 18 residues. The CDR3 DNA is TGTGCCAGCAGCTTTAATTTTCTCTCGACAGGGAACTCCAGCGAGCAGTACTTC. It codes for CASSFNFLSTGNSSEQYF.

The genes are TRBV28 and TRBJ2-1, with D possibly TRBD2 on 7 matching bases. The V gene lost 2 bases and the J gene lost 0 bases, with 8 bases spanning the gap. The CDR3 loop spans 15 amino acids. From germline, CDR1 is MDHEN and CDR2 SYDVKM. The CDR3 DNA is TGTGCCAGCAGTTTACGGGGGGCCTCCTACAATGAGCAGTTCTTC. Translating gives CASSLRGASYNEQFF.

This rearrangement joins TRBV6-5 to TRBJ2-7; TRBD2 is a possible D gene (7 bases). The V end lost 4 bases, the J end lost 2 bases, and 12 bases lay between the germline ends. Germline V gene lookup returns CDR1 MNHEY and CDR2 SVGAGI. This CDR3 has 14 amino acids. CDR3 amino acids: CASSSTGGAYEQYF. The CDR3 DNA is TGTGCCAGCAGTTCCACGGGGGGCGCCTACGAGCAGTACTTC.

The J gene is TRBJ2-7, the V gene TRBV4-1, with 7 bases identical to TRBD2. Germline-derived CDR1 and CDR2 are MGHRA and YSYEKL. With V trimmed by 4 bases and J by 3 bases, 12 bases remained unmatched. The CDR3 is 16 amino acids. CDR3 in amino acids: CASSPTVSGVNYEQYF. The DNA of the CDR3 is TGCGCCAGCAGCCCAACCGTCAGCGGGGTGAACTACGAGCAGTACTTC.

The chain joins TRBV2 to TRBJ1-2, with 9 bases lining up with TRBD1. CDR3 length: 17 amino acids. CDR1 is SNHLY and CDR2 is FYNNEI in the germline V gene. V dropped 8 bases and J dropped 0; count of bases not matched to a gene: 13. CDR3 loop: CASGYTGGLPTNYGYTF. The CDR3 region has the DNA TGTGCCAGCGGCTATACAGGGGGCCTACCTACTAACTATGGCTACACCTTC.

This clone was found a few times. The chain links TRBV7-2 to TRBJ1-4; 9 positions agree with TRBD1. Trimming removed 5 bases from V and 6 bases from J; junction bases left unmatched: 7. The CDR3 extends over 15 amino acids. Germline loops: CDR1 SGHTA, CDR2 FQGNSA. Here the CDR3 reads CASSPMDRGDEKLFF. The DNA of the CDR3 is TGTGCCAGCAGCCCCATGGACAGGGGAGATGAAAAACTGTTTTTT.

The rearrangement joins TRBV9 to TRBJ2-7; 11 bases fit TRBD1. Germline-derived CDR1 and CDR2 are SGDLS and YYNGEE. V shed 3 bases and J 7 bases; nucleotides not matched to a gene: 9. The CDR3 length is 15 residues. CDR3 sequence (DNA): TGTGCCAGCAGCGCCGGGACAGGGGGTTTTTGTGAGCAGTACTTC. This gives the protein CASSAGTGGFCEQYF.

This chain joins TRBV11-2 and TRBJ2-5, with 11 bases that match TRBD2. Trimming at V came to 3 bases and at J to 5 bases, leaving 2 bases not matched to a gene. Per the germline V gene, CDR1 is SGHAT and CDR2 is FQNNGV. CDR3 length: 14 amino acids. The CDR3 DNA is TGTGCCAGCAGCTTGGGACTAGCGGTGGAGACCCAGTACTTC. Translation gives CASSLGLAVETQYF.

This clone came up once. The V gene is TRBV13, the J gene TRBJ2-1; 7 bases align to TRBD2. Germline V lookup: CDR1 PRHDT, CDR2 FYEKMQ (reference sequence). J was trimmed by 4 bases and V by 3 bases; bases with no gene match: 6. The length of the CDR3 is 15 residues. In DNA form, the CDR3 reads TGTGCCAGCAGCTTGTTCCCGGGGGGTTACAATGAGCAGTTCTTC. It encodes CASSLFPGGYNEQFF.

V gene TRBV5-1 combines with J gene TRBJ2-3; no firm D call. Germline V gene lookup returns CDR1 SGHRS and CDR2 YFSETQ. CDR3 length: 14 amino acids. V was clipped by 1 base and J by 4 bases, with 10 bases between them. The CDR3 coding sequence is TGCGCCAGCAGCTTGTCCCATACGGCAGATACGCAGTATTTT. Its protein is CASSLSHTADTQYF.

This rearrangement joins TRBV7-9 to TRBJ1-1, with D hard to call. This CDR3 has 16 residues. Germline CDR1 and CDR2: SEHNR and FQNEAQ (reference sequence). V was pared by 2 bases and J by 7 bases, with 20 bases between. The CDR3 reads CASSLSPPGGSGEAFF. The DNA for the CDR3 is TGTGCCAGCAGCTTATCCCCCCCGGGAGGGTCAGGTGAAGCTTTCTTT.

In its sample, this clone was seen a few times. V and J are TRBV6-1 and TRBJ1-2; D uncertain. This CDR3 region has 16 residues. Germline V gives CDR1 MNHNS, CDR2 SASEGT. V gave up 4 bases and J gave up 0 bases, with 15 bases separating them. The CDR3 DNA reads as TGTGCCAGCAGTGCCGGTAGTGGGAGGGCTAACTATGGCTACACCTTC. Its translation: CASSAGSGRANYGYTF.

The CDR3 DNA sequence: TGCGCCAGCAGCCGGCTACAGGGGGCGAACACTGAAGCTTTCTTT. Translation gives CASSRLQGANTEAFF. The J gene is TRBJ1-1, the V gene TRBV5-1, with TRBD1 identical over 9 bases. This CDR3 comprises 15 residues. Unmatched junction bases numbered 5, after V lost 4 bases and J lost 1 base. Germline lookup yields CDR1 SGHRS and CDR2 YFSETQ.

This clone was recorded once. The CDR3 region has the DNA TGTGCCAGCAGTGAAGGCGGGACAGGGTCGCATTTAGAAACGCAGTATTTT. Translated, it gives CASSEGGTGSHLETQYF. The rearrangement joins TRBV6-1 to TRBJ2-3; 9 bases line up with TRBD1. The J segment lost 9 bases and the V segment lost 1 base, leaving 14 bases of the junction unmatched. This CDR3 is built from 17 residues. Germline V lookup: CDR1 MNHNS, CDR2 SASEGT.

This sequence joins TRBV27 and TRBJ1-5; TRBD1 aligns across 9 bases. CDR3 length: 17 residues. Germline values: CDR1 MNHEY, CDR2 SMNVEV (reference sequence). Trimming removed 5 bases from V and 1 base from J; junction bases left unmatched: 9. The CDR3 loop reads CASSLTGQGWSNQPQHF. The CDR3 DNA reads TGTGCCAGCAGTCTTACGGGACAGGGCTGGAGCAATCAGCCCCAGCATTTT.

The genes are TRBV27 and TRBJ2-3; D may be TRBD2 (6 bases). The CDR3 has 15 amino acids. Germline CDR1 is MNHEY and CDR2 is SMNVEV (reference sequence). Deletions cut 3 bases from V and 2 bases from J, with 12 bases between. DNA for the CDR3: TGTGCCAGCAGTTTGGGCGGGGCGCCCACAGATACGCAGTATTTT. Protein: CASSLGGAPTDTQYF.

J is TRBJ2-1 and V is TRBV5-4, with TRBD1 matching over 7 bases. The length of the CDR3 is 14 residues. The V and J ends lost 4 bases and 4 bases, in that order; junction bases with no gene match: 5. The germline gives CDR1 SGHNT, CDR2 YYREEE (reference sequence). This CDR3 reads CASSRGHPYNEQFF. CDR3 bases: TGTGCCAGCAGCAGGGGGCACCCGTACAATGAGCAGTTCTTC.

The rearrangement uses TRBV5-8 and TRBJ2-7; tentative D call: TRBD1 (6 bases). The CDR3 spans 18 residues. The V end lost 0 bases, the J end lost 2 bases, and 21 bases lay between the germline ends. Germline-derived CDR1 and CDR2 are SGHTS and YDEGEE. CDR3 amino acids: CASSLDGGVQGETYEQYF. The CDR3 DNA follows: TGTGCCAGCAGCTTGGATGGTGGTGTACAGGGTGAGACCTACGAGCAGTACTTC.

This clone was picked up a small number of times. The chain combines TRBV19 with TRBJ1-2; 7 nucleotides agree with TRBD1. The CDR3 consists of 18 residues. Looked up from germline, CDR1 is LNHDA and CDR2 is SQIVND (reference sequence). V lost 3 bases to trimming and J lost 0 bases; unmatched junction nucleotides: 13. The CDR3 loop reads CASSMAKGGQVSNYGYTF. CDR3 sequence (DNA): TGTGCCAGTAGTATGGCGAAGGGCGGACAGGTCTCTAACTATGGCTACACCTTC. The variable domain in full, completed from reference TRBV19 and TRBJ1-2, reads DGGITQSPKYLFRKEGQNVTLSCEQNLNHDAMYWYRQDPGQGLRLIYYSQIVNDFQKGDIAEGYSVSREKKESFPLTVTSAQKNPTAFYLCASSMAKGGQVSNYGYTFGSGTRLTVV.

The V call is TRBV30, the J call TRBJ2-7, with a weak D call TRBD1 (6 bases). The V gene lost 0 bases and the J gene lost 3 bases, with 9 bases spanning the gap. The CDR3 is 13 residues long. Germline CDR1 GTSNPN, CDR2 SVGIG (reference sequence). The CDR3 is CAWSVGHLYEQYF. As DNA, the CDR3 is TGTGCCTGGAGTGTGGGACACCTCTACGAGCAGTACTTC.

The genes are TRBV14 and TRBJ2-7, with D possibly TRBD1 on 5 matching bases. Per germline, CDR1 SGHDN and CDR2 FVKESK. CDR3 length: 12 amino acids. Deletions cut 6 bases from V and 2 bases from J, with 8 bases between. In nucleotides, the CDR3 is TGTGCCAGCAGTGGGGCCGCCTACGAGCAGTACTTC. Its translation is CASSGAAYEQYF.

In its sample, this clone was seen once. V and J are TRBV5-4 and TRBJ1-1; 9 bases match TRBD1. Germline loops: CDR1 SGHNT, CDR2 YYREEE (reference sequence). Trimming at V came to 3 bases and at J to 4 bases, leaving 22 bases not matched to a gene. This CDR3 has 20 residues. CDR3 sequence reads: CASSSRDRVIAGRGCTEAFF. The CDR3 DNA follows: TGTGCCAGCAGCTCCCGGGACAGGGTAATAGCGGGAAGGGGGTGCACTGAAGCTTTCTTT.

This chain links TRBV15 with TRBJ1-5, with TRBD1 matching over 7 bases. The junction had 7 bases not matched to a gene; V was cut back by 2 bases and J by 3 bases. The CDR3 is 16 amino acids. Germline assignment: CDR1 LNHNV and CDR2 YYDKDF (reference sequence). The CDR3 sequence is CATSRYLDRDNQPQHF. In DNA form, the CDR3 reads TGTGCCACCAGCAGATACCTCGACAGGGACAATCAGCCCCAGCATTTT.

The chain links TRBV28 to TRBJ1-5; 10 nucleotides line up with TRBD1. Per the germline V gene, CDR1 is MDHEN and CDR2 is SYDVKM. Trimming cost V 9 bases and J 5 bases; bases outside gene matches: 28. The CDR3 totals 21 residues. CDR3 DNA sequence: TGTGCCAGTTCACCCGGGACAGGGGAGGGTACTATTCTTTTGACTTATCAGCCCCAGCATTTT. Amino acids: CASSPGTGEGTILLTYQPQHF.

This sequence joins TRBV12-5 and TRBJ1-2; no reliable D call. V was clipped by 2 bases and J by 8 bases, with 9 bases between them. This CDR3 has 12 residues. CDR1 is LGHNT, CDR2 FRNRAP, per germline. The DNA of the CDR3 is TGTGCTAGTGGTTTGTATCGGCGGGGCTACACCTTC. This sequence encodes CASGLYRRGYTF.

In this sample, this clone turned up a few times. V gene TRBV7-2 combines with J gene TRBJ1-4, with D uncertain. The CDR3 totals 17 residues. Trimming took off 4 bases at V and 0 bases at J, with 15 bases between the two ends. From germline, CDR1 is SGHTA and CDR2 FQGNSA. The CDR3: CASSSHSSNATNEKLFF. The CDR3 nucleotides are TGTGCCAGCAGCTCACATAGCTCCAACGCAACTAATGAAAAACTGTTTTTT.

For the CDR3, the DNA is TGCGCCAGCAGCCAGGGACAGGGTAATTCACCCCTCCACTTT. It codes for CASSQGQGNSPLHF. J is TRBJ1-6 and V is TRBV5-1, with TRBD1 identical over 9 bases. The V segment lost 4 bases and the J segment 6 bases; nucleotides outside the gene matches: 2. This CDR3 region has 14 residues. From germline, CDR1 is SGHRS and CDR2 YFSETQ.